A selection of T cell receptor beta chains follows, all from one sample in a study of blood T cell repertoires in COVID-19. The table came from immunoSEQ multiplex PCR; TCRdb's copy has only in-frame clones and leaves some out. The table includes about 99,000 clones, 75% to 85% detected once. Sequencing was done on a sample of peripheral blood. Receptors originate from a woman of 80 years or more with active or convalescent COVID-19. Each CDR3 is given with its conserved first and last residue. The D gene is left open where the match is weak. For some rows the clone size is stated as once, few or many, or as a class when expanded; others skip it.

TRBV19	.	TRBJ2-7	TRBD2	TGTGCCAGTAGTTTTCACACGGGAGGGTTCTACGAGCAGTACTTC	CASSFHTGGFYEQYF
TRBV11-2	.	TRBJ2-2	.	TGTGCCAGCAGCTTTCTAGCGTACACCGGGGAGCTGTTTTTT	CASSFLAYTGELFF
TRBV5-4	.	TRBJ2-2	TRBD2	TGTGCCAGCAGCTCCAGGACTAGCGCCGGGGAGCTGTTTTTT	CASSSRTSAGELFF
TRBV15	.	TRBJ2-1	TRBD2	TGTGCCACCAGCAGAGATGGGCTAGCGGGACTCTACAATGAGCAGTTCTTC	CATSRDGLAGLYNEQFF
TRBV19	.	TRBJ1-4	.	TGTGCCAGTAGTATTATGACAGGCCCGAATGAAAAACTGTTTTTT	CASSIMTGPNEKLFF
TRBV6-5	.	TRBJ1-5	.	TGTGCCAGCAACGAACGGGGACCCCAGCATTTT	CASNERGPQHF
TRBV29-1	.	TRBJ2-2	TRBD2	TGCAGCGTACCCCGACTAGCGGGAGGCGACACCGGGGAGCTGTTTTTT	CSVPRLAGGDTGELFF
TRBV5-1	.	TRBJ1-1	.	TGCGCCAGCAGCAGACTGAGTGGGAACACTGAAGCTTTCTTT	CASSRLSGNTEAFF
TRBV4-1	.	TRBJ2-6	.	TGCGCCAGCAGCCAACGGGGGGCGGGGACAGGCTACTCTGGGGCCAACGTCCTGACTTTC	CASSQRGAGTGYSGANVLTF
TRBV28	.	TRBJ2-7	TRBD1	TGTGCCAGCACTGGGACAGGGGGCAGTTACGAGCAGTACTTC	CASTGTGGSYEQYF
TRBV5-1	few	TRBJ2-7	.	TGTGCCAGCAGCACCCAAGGGGTAGAGCAGTACTTC	CASSTQGVEQYF
TRBV5-1	.	TRBJ1-4	TRBD1	TGTGCCAGCAGCTTAAACCGACAGGGCTCCATAACTAATGAAAAACTGTTTTTT	CASSLNRQGSITNEKLFF
TRBV19	.	TRBJ1-1	.	TGTGCCAGTAAGCCGGGAGGCACTGAAGCTTTCTTT	CASKPGGTEAFF
TRBV5-1	.	TRBJ2-1	TRBD2	TGTGCCAGCAGCTTGGCTGTTACAGCGGGAGCACTCAATGAGCAGTTCTTC	CASSLAVTAGALNEQFF
TRBV5-8	.	TRBJ2-5	TRBD1	TGTGCCAGCAGCTCGGGACAGGGGGCGGGGGAGACCCAGTACTTC	CASSSGQGAGETQYF
TRBV2	.	TRBJ1-1	TRBD1	TGTGCCAGCAATACAGGGGGGGCAGCTTTCTTT	CASNTGGAAFF
TRBV5-4	.	TRBJ1-2	TRBD1	TGTGCCAGCAGCCTCGGGACAGGGGGACGCTATGGCTACACCTTC	CASSLGTGGRYGYTF
TRBV19	.	TRBJ2-1	.	TGTGCCAGTAGTAACCCGAGATCCTACAATGAGCAGTTCTTC	CASSNPRSYNEQFF
TRBV12-5	.	TRBJ2-1	TRBD2	TGTGCTAGTGGCCGGGGACTAAAAGGCGACAATGAGCAGTTCTTC	CASGRGLKGDNEQFF
TRBV24-1	.	TRBJ2-1	TRBD2	TGTGCCACCAGTGATTTCCCAGCGGGAGGGCTAACGCAGTTCTTC	CATSDFPAGGLTQFF
TRBV13	.	TRBJ2-1	TRBD1	TGTGCCAGCAGCTTAGAGGGACAGGCTTACAATGAGCAGTTCTTC	CASSLEGQAYNEQFF
TRBV7-2	.	TRBJ2-3	.	TGTGCCAGCAGCTTAGGCAGGCGAACAGATACGCAGTATTTT	CASSLGRRTDTQYF
TRBV11-1	.	TRBJ1-2	.	TGTGCCAGCAGCTTACAGGGTTTTACTGGCTACACCTTC	CASSLQGFTGYTF
TRBV19	.	TRBJ2-6	.	TGTGCCAGTAGTATGCCCTCACTCGGGGTCGGGGCCAACGTCCTGACTTTC	CASSMPSLGVGANVLTF
TRBV18	.	TRBJ2-7	TRBD2	TGTGCCAGCTCACTCTCGACTAGCTTCTACGAGCAGTACTTC	CASSLSTSFYEQYF
TRBV6-1	.	TRBJ2-1	.	TGTGCCAGCAGTGCTCGACAGGATCTTTCCTACAATGAGCAGTTCTTC	CASSARQDLSYNEQFF
TRBV5-1	.	TRBJ2-7	TRBD2	TGCGCCAGCAGCTACGGGACTAGCGGCGAGCAGTACTTC	CASSYGTSGEQYF
TRBV19	.	TRBJ2-1	TRBD2	TGTGCCAGTAGTAAGACTAGCGTATACAATGAGCAGTTCTTC	CASSKTSVYNEQFF
TRBV5-1	.	TRBJ2-3	TRBD2	TGCGCCAGCAGCCGGGTGGGGACTAGCGGGAGTAAGAGCACAGATACGCAGTATTTT	CASSRVGTSGSKSTDTQYF
TRBV5-6	.	TRBJ1-1	TRBD1	TGTGCCAGCAGCTTGGGGGCAGGGGGCCAAGCTTTCTTT	CASSLGAGGQAFF
TRBV27	.	TRBJ2-7	.	TGTGCCAGCAGGGACAGCTACGAGCAGTACTTC	CASRDSYEQYF
TRBV29-1	.	TRBJ2-5	TRBD2	TGCAGCGTTGCATGGGGTAGCGGGGAGACCCAGTACTTC	CSVAWGSGETQYF
TRBV7-2	.	TRBJ1-3	.	TGTGCCAGCAGCTTAGCATGGCGAAACACCATATATTTT	CASSLAWRNTIYF
TRBV7-8	few	TRBJ2-1	.	TGTGCCAGCAGCTTAAAGGAGGGCCCGCCGAGCTCCTACAATGAGCAGTTCTTC	CASSLKEGPPSSYNEQFF
TRBV29-1	.	TRBJ1-2	TRBD1	TGCAGCGCGTCCCCGGGACAGGGGGCCTATGGCTACACCTTC	CSASPGQGAYGYTF
TRBV2	.	TRBJ1-4	.	TGTGCCAGCAGCTTTGACAGGCCCCTGAGTGAAAAACTGTTTTTT	CASSFDRPLSEKLFF
TRBV5-1	.	TRBJ2-5	.	TGCGCCAGCAGCTTGGCCGAGGCTGTGCAGACCCAGTACTTC	CASSLAEAVQTQYF
TRBV24-1	.	TRBJ2-3	.	TGTGCCACCAGTGACCGGCAGGAATACACAGATACGCAGTATTTT	CATSDRQEYTDTQYF
TRBV7-9	.	TRBJ2-5	.	TGTGCCAGCAGCTTTTACCGGGACAATCAAGAGACCCAGTACTTC	CASSFYRDNQETQYF
TRBV2	.	TRBJ1-5	.	TGTGCCAGCAGTGAATTGGCAGGGTTGAGCAATCAGCCCCAGCATTTT	CASSELAGLSNQPQHF
TRBV7-9	.	TRBJ2-5	.	TGTGCCAGCAGCTTAAAGTCTCAGGGTTGGGAGACCCAGTACTTC	CASSLKSQGWETQYF